The rows below give T cell receptor beta chains drawn from one sample of a study of shared clonotypes between healthy human individuals. Method: immunoSEQ multiplex PCR; TCRdb's copy keeps in-frame clones and lacks some. The repertoire consists of roughly 2.6 million clones, with approximately 90% occurring once and the leading ten covering over 0.12%. The sequencing input was naive CD4+ T cells sorted from blood. The receptors stem from a man between 18 and 35 years old in good health. Each CDR3 is given with its conserved first and last residue. Fields, in order: J gene, V gene, CDR3 length, CDR3 protein.

TRBJ2-1,TRBV7-9,11,CASSLGHEQFF
TRBJ1-1,TRBV7-9,15,CASSSTDRGNTEAFF
TRBJ2-2,TRBV19,17,CASSIFRDSFKTGELFF
TRBJ2-3,TRBV5-1,17,CASSLGKTGDSTDTQYF
TRBJ1-6,TRBV7-2,15,CASSLVARGYSPLHF
TRBJ2-5,TRBV21-1,17,CASSTDDGTSLRKTQYF
TRBJ2-3,TRBV4-3,15,CASSQDRTRPDTQYF
TRBJ2-7,TRBV7-2,15,CASSALAGGVYEQYF
TRBJ2-3,TRBV7-9,16,CASSLSGSGKPDTQYF
TRBJ2-2,TRBV5-1,14,CASSSAGYTGELFF
TRBJ1-1,TRBV7-9,9,CASSSEAFF
TRBJ1-5,TRBV15,17,CATSRRTGAESNQPQHF
TRBJ2-5,TRBV6-6,12,CASSLVPETQYF